The 13 T cell receptor beta chains in this list originate from one sample, sequenced in a study of cytomegalovirus exposure and HLA in healthy donors. The PCR contained 60 Vbeta and 13 Jbeta primers. Profiling relied on immunoSEQ multiplex PCR, and the TCRdb table lists in-frame clones only, not all of them. Here the sample table reports some 47,000 clones. The sequenced material came from PBMCs. The receptors stem from a woman aged 40 to 49 in good health and CMV-seronegative.

The chain combines TRBV5-1 with TRBJ2-1; tentative D call: TRBD2 (7 bases). The germline gives CDR1 SGHRS, CDR2 YFSETQ. The V end lost 1 base, the J end lost 5 bases, and 13 bases lay between the germline ends. The CDR3 has 15 residues. CDR3 amino acids: CASSLRGAGDNEQFF. CDR3 sequence (DNA): TGCGCCAGCAGCTTGCGGGGGGCGGGGGACAATGAGCAGTTCTTC. The full variable domain, in which reference TRBV5-1 and TRBJ2-1 provide the parts outside the CDR3, is KAGVTQTPRYLIKTRGQQVTLSCSPISGHRSVSWYQQTPGQGLQFLFEYFSETQRNKGNFPGRFSGRQFSNSRSEMNVSTLELGDSALYLCASSLRGAGDNEQFFGPGTRLTVL.

A word on this clone: Other DNA sequences in this specimen translate into the identical CDR3. The V gene is TRBV6-5, the J gene TRBJ1-2; 7 bases line up with TRBD1. Germline CDR1 is MNHEY and CDR2 is SVGAGI. The CDR3 length is 14 residues. The ends lost 6 bases at V and 1 base at J; junction bases unmatched: 5. CDR3: CASSRDRDNYGYTF. In DNA form, the CDR3 reads TGTGCCAGCAGCCGCGACAGGGATAACTATGGCTACACCTTC.

The V call is TRBV7-9, the J call TRBJ2-1; D call uncertain. Between the trimmed V and J ends, which lost 4 bases and 8 bases, there was a span of 15 bases. This CDR3 comprises 14 residues. CDR1 is SEHNR and CDR2 is FQNEAQ in the germline V gene (reference sequence). CDR3 protein: CASSSIGGVYEQFF. CDR3 coding DNA: TGTGCCAGCAGCTCAATCGGCGGTGTGTATGAGCAGTTCTTC.

The rearrangement links TRBV5-5 to TRBJ2-7; 7 nucleotides match TRBD1. The germline CDR1 and CDR2 sequences are SGHKS and YYEKEE (reference sequence). The CDR3 consists of 15 residues. Trimming took 1 base from V and 3 from J; bases not matched to a gene: 7. CDR3 in amino acids: CASSLKTGQYYEQYF. The CDR3 bases are TGTGCCAGCAGCTTGAAAACGGGACAGTACTACGAGCAGTACTTC.

In nucleotides, the CDR3 is TGTGCCAGCAGCTTAGTCGGGACAAATGGCTACACCTTC. It encodes CASSLVGTNGYTF. The gene calls are TRBV7-9 and TRBJ1-2; a weak D match, TRBD1 (6 bases). The CDR3 is made up of 13 amino acids. Between the trimmed V and J ends, which lost 1 base and 6 bases, there was a span of 9 bases. From germline, CDR1 is SEHNR and CDR2 FQNEAQ (reference sequence).

The gene calls are TRBV5-1 and TRBJ1-2; 7 positions agree with TRBD1. Germline V gene data show CDR1 as SGHRS and CDR2 as YFSETQ. Germline trimming cut 0 bases from V and 4 bases from J; bases unmatched to any gene: 6. CDR3 length equals 15 residues. The CDR3 here is CASSLVGQAPYGYTF. As DNA, the CDR3 is TGCGCCAGCAGCTTGGTTGGACAGGCCCCCTATGGCTACACCTTC. Complete variable domain (other parts from reference TRBV5-1 and TRBJ1-2): KAGVTQTPRYLIKTRGQQVTLSCSPISGHRSVSWYQQTPGQGLQFLFEYFSETQRNKGNFPGRFSGRQFSNSRSEMNVSTLELGDSALYLCASSLVGQAPYGYTFGSGTRLTVV.

This chain connects TRBV28 to TRBJ2-5; no firm D call. TRBJ2-7 explains the end of the DNA better; the J call may be wrong. This CDR3 spans 12 amino acids. CDR1 and CDR2 (germline): MDHEN, SYDVKM. For the CDR3, the DNA is TGTGCCAGCAGTGCAACGAGAAGCGAGCAGTACTTC. As protein: CASSATRSEQYF.

The chain combines TRBV6-4 with TRBJ2-7, with 9 bases aligning to TRBD2. The V and J ends lost 5 bases and 2 bases, in that order; junction bases with no gene match: 7. The CDR3 contains 15 residues. CDR1 is MRHNA and CDR2 is SNTAGT in the germline V gene. CDR3 sequence reads: CASSLLAGSAYEQYF. As DNA, the CDR3 is TGTGCCAGCAGTCTCCTAGCGGGGAGCGCCTACGAGCAGTACTTC.

The chain carries TRBV6-6 and TRBJ2-1; weak D call: TRBD1 (6 bases). Germline V lookup: CDR1 MNHNY, CDR2 SVGAGI (reference sequence). This CDR3 spans 15 amino acids. V dropped 4 bases and J dropped 6 bases, with 16 bases sitting between them. CDR3 protein: CASSSRGVGGNEQFF. CDR3 nucleotides: TGTGCCAGCAGTTCCCGTGGGGTAGGGGGCAATGAGCAGTTCTTC.

About this clone itself: This sample includes further DNA sequences coding for the same CDR3. The chain employs TRBV4-1 and TRBJ1-1; D call uncertain. CDR1 is MGHRA, CDR2 YSYEKL, per germline. The CDR3 length is 15 residues. V lost 1 base, J lost 0 bases, and 9 bases lay in between. CDR3 sequence (DNA): TGCGCCAGCAGCCAAGCTACCCGGGTGAACACTGAAGCTTTCTTT. It yields the protein CASSQATRVNTEAFF.

The chain couples TRBV13 to TRBJ1-1, with 9 positions matching TRBD1. The CDR3 runs to 13 residues. CDR1 is PRHDT and CDR2 is FYEKMQ in the germline V gene (reference sequence). V lost 6 bases to trimming and J lost 10 bases; unmatched junction nucleotides: 9. Written as DNA, the CDR3 is TGTGCCAGCAGGTACACAGGGGGCGCCGGAGCTTTCTTT. This codes for CASRYTGGAGAFF. Supplemented by reference TRBV13 and TRBJ1-1, the full variable domain reads AAGVIQSPRHLIKEKRETATLKCYPIPRHDTVYWYQQGPGQDPQFLISFYEKMQSDKGSIPDRFSAQQFSDYHSELNMSSLELGDSALYFCASRYTGGAGAFFGQGTRLTVV.

The chain has TRBV5-1 and TRBJ2-2, with D possibly being TRBD1 (5 bases). The CDR3 covers 13 residues. Trimming removed 2 bases at V and 3 bases at J, with 5 bases between. CDR1 and CDR2 from the germline V gene are SGHRS and YFSETQ. CDR3 loop: CASSFRDTGELFF. CDR3 DNA sequence: TGCGCCAGCAGCTTCAGGGACACCGGGGAGCTGTTTTTT.

The chain has TRBV6-5 and TRBJ1-2; a weak D match, TRBD1 (5 bases). Trimming pared 6 bases from V and 7 bases from J, leaving 18 bases between. The CDR3 consists of 14 residues. Germline CDR1 reads MNHEY; CDR2 reads SVGAGI. In DNA form, the CDR3 reads TGTGCCAGCAGCCTGGGGGGGAGATGGGGTGGCTACACCTTC. Translating it yields CASSLGGRWGGYTF.